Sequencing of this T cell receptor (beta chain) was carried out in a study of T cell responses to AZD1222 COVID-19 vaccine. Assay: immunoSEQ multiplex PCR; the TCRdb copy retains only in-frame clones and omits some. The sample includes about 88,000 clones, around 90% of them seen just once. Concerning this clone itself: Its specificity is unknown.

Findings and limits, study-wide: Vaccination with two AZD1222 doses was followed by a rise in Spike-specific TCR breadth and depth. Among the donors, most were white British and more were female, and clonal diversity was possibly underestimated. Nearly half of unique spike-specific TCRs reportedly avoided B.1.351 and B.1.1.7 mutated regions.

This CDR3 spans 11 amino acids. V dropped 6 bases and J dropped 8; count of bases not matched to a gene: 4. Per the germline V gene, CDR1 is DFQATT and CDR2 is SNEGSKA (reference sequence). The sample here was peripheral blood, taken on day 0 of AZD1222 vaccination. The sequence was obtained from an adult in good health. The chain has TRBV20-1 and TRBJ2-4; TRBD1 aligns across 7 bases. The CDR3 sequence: CSANQGDIQYF. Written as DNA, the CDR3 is TGCAGTGCAAATCAGGGGGACATTCAGTACTTC.